Here is one TCR beta chain with its context. Its antigen is not identified. The data originate from a study of cytomegalovirus exposure and HLA in healthy donors. Study overall: Prior work identified about 120 million unique TCR beta sequences in roughly 190 million T cells.

Primers included in the PCR were 60 Vbeta and 13 Jbeta primers. Sequenced by immunoSEQ multiplex PCR; TCRdb stores in-frame clones only, minus some. In the table there are around 130,000 clones, roughly 82% of which are singletons. Study results and limitations: Across donors, sequencing depth was assumed by presence/absence analyses to be roughly uniform. In terms of immune exposure information, only CMV serostatus was available. The majority of CMV-associated TCR beta chains were reported as apparently HLA-restricted in a later analysis.

In germline, CDR1 is SGHNT, CDR2 YYREEE (reference sequence). The CDR3 length is 14 residues. The V end lost 0 bases, the J end lost 4 bases, and 10 bases lay between the germline ends. The rearrangement joins TRBV5-4 to TRBJ2-5; D possibly corresponds to TRBD2 (5 bases). The sequenced material came from PBMCs. The receptor comes from a woman aged 40-49 years in good health and CMV-seropositive. The CDR3 protein is CASSLAPSLETQYF. The CDR3 DNA sequence: TGTGCCAGCAGCTTGGCCCCTAGCCTAGAGACCCAGTACTTC.